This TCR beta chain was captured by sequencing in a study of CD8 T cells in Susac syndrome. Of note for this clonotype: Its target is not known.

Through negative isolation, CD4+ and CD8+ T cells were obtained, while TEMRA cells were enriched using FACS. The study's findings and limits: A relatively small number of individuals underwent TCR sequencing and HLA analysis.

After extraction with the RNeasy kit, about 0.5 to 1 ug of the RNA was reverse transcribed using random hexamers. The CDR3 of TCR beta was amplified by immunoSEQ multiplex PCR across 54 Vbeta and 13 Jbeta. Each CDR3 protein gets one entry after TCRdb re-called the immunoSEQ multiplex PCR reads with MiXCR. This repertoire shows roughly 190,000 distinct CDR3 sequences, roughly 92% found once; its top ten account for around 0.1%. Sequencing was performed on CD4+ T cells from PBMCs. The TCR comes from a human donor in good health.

The CDR3 here is CSASDRGETQYF. DNA for the CDR3: TGCAGTGCTAGCGATCGCGGGGAGACCCAGTACTTC. The V and J genes are TRBV20-1 and TRBJ2-5, with D perhaps matching TRBD2 (5 bases). Germline values: CDR1 DFQATT, CDR2 SNEGSKA (reference sequence). V lost 3 bases to trimming and J lost 5 bases, with 10 bases between them. The CDR3 is 12 amino acids.